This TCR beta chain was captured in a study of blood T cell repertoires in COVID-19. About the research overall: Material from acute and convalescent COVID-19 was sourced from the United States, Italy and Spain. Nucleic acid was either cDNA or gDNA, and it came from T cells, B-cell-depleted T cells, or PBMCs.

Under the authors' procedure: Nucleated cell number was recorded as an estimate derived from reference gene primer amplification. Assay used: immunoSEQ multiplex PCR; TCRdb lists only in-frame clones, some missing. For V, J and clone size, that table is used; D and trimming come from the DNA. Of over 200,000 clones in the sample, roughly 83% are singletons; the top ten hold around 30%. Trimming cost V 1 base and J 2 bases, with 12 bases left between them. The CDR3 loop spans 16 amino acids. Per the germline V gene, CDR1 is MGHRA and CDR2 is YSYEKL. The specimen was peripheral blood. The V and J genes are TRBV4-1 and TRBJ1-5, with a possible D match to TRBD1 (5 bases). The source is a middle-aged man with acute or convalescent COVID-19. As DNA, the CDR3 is TGCGCCAGCAGCCAAGTACCAGGGAAGGGCAATCAGCCCCAGCATTTT. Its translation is CASSQVPGKGNQPQHF.